This passage covers 29 T cell receptor beta chains from one sample sequenced in a study of blood T cell repertoires in COVID-19. Assay: immunoSEQ multiplex PCR; the TCRdb copy retains only in-frame clones and omits some. The sample has some 420,000 clones, around 89% seen once. Sequencing used PBMCs or T cells enriched from blood (not recorded which). Receptor source: a man aged 25-40 years who had recovered from COVID-19.

V and J are TRBV7-2 and TRBJ2-5; D perhaps matches TRBD2 (6 bases). Germline CDR1 and CDR2: SGHTA and FQGNSA. Between the trimmed V and J ends, which lost 3 bases and 0 bases, there was a span of 14 bases. This CDR3 has 16 residues. Written as DNA, the CDR3 is TGTGCCAGCAGCTTCGGTACTAGCTTATACCAAGAGACCCAGTACTTC. This gives the protein CASSFGTSLYQETQYF.

The chain is built from TRBV6-5 and TRBJ1-1; D is perhaps TRBD1 (6 bases). Trimming cost V 6 bases and J 7 bases, with 15 bases left between them. The CDR3 spans 13 residues. Germline V gives CDR1 MNHEY, CDR2 SVGAGI. CDR3: CASRTLRGREAFF. The CDR3 DNA reads as TGTGCCAGCAGAACCCTGCGGGGGCGTGAAGCTTTCTTT.

This clone came up once. The rearrangement joins TRBV15 to TRBJ2-7, with 8 bases matching TRBD1. Looked up from germline, CDR1 is LNHNV and CDR2 is YYDKDF (reference sequence). The V gene end was trimmed by 5 bases and the J gene end by 0 bases; junction bases not matched to a gene: 9. The CDR3 runs to 16 residues. CDR3 sequence: CATSLLGTGPSYEQYF. CDR3 DNA: TGTGCCACCAGCCTCCTTGGGACAGGTCCCTCCTACGAGCAGTACTTC.

The chain employs TRBV7-3 and TRBJ2-2; 12 bases map to TRBD2. The CDR3 has 17 residues. V trimming: 1 base; J trimming: 4 bases; junction bases outside the gene matches: 4. Germline CDR1 and CDR2: SGHTA and FQGTGA. For the CDR3, the DNA is TGTGCCAGCAGCTTAAGGCTAGCGGGAGGGCGCACCGGGGAGCTGTTTTTT. Its translation is CASSLRLAGGRTGELFF.

J is TRBJ2-2 and V is TRBV28; TRBD2 aligns across 7 bases. The germline V gene encodes CDR1 MDHEN and CDR2 SYDVKM. J gave up 0 bases and V 4 bases, and 8 bases lay outside the gene matches. The CDR3 runs 17 residues. This CDR3 is CASSYPREGANTGELFF. CDR3 in DNA: TGTGCCAGCAGTTATCCGAGGGAGGGAGCGAACACCGGGGAGCTGTTTTTT.

The chain couples TRBV19 to TRBJ2-1; 10 bases are shared with TRBD1. J gave up 4 bases and V 7 bases, and 7 bases lay outside the gene matches. The CDR3 covers 15 residues. From germline, CDR1 is LNHDA and CDR2 SQIVND (reference sequence). The DNA of the CDR3 is TGTGCCAGTACCTGGGGGGGACAGGGGTACAATGAGCAGTTCTTC. Protein: CASTWGGQGYNEQFF.

The J gene is TRBJ2-1, the V gene TRBV5-6; tentative D call: TRBD1 (6 bases). The V end lost 5 bases, the J end lost 4 bases, and 13 bases lay between the germline ends. The germline gives CDR1 SGHDT, CDR2 YYEEEE. CDR3 size: 14 residues. This CDR3 reads CASSRDTIYNEQFF. CDR3 in DNA: TGTGCCAGCAGTCGGGACACTATATACAATGAGCAGTTCTTC.

This sequence joins TRBV28 and TRBJ1-4, with D uncertain. This CDR3 region has 14 residues. Deletions cut 3 bases from V and 8 bases from J, with 13 bases between. Germline V gene data show CDR1 as MDHEN and CDR2 as SYDVKM. CDR3 bases: TGTGCCAGCAGTTTGGGAGGAGTCGGCGAAAAACTGTTTTTT. This gives the protein CASSLGGVGEKLFF.

V is TRBV4-2 and J is TRBJ2-3; TRBD2 aligns across 11 bases. J was trimmed by 5 bases and V by 4 bases; bases with no gene match: 11. The CDR3 runs to 17 residues. The germline V gene has CDR1 LGHNA and CDR2 YNFKEQ. This chain's CDR3 is CASSRDYSGRGGDTQYF. The CDR3 DNA is TGTGCCAGCAGCCGAGACTATAGCGGGAGGGGTGGAGATACGCAGTATTTT.

V usage is TRBV11-2 and J usage is TRBJ1-4; D is unresolved. Trimming pared 0 bases from V and 5 bases from J, leaving 10 bases between. From germline, CDR1 is SGHAT and CDR2 FQNNGV. The CDR3 sequence is 15 residues long. DNA of the CDR3: TGTGCCAGCAGCTTAGATATGACGGAGAATGAAAAACTGTTTTTT. It yields the protein CASSLDMTENEKLFF.

This chain joins TRBV2 and TRBJ1-5, with D maybe TRBD1 (5 bases). This CDR3 has 13 residues. Germline V lookup: CDR1 SNHLY, CDR2 FYNNEI. V was cut by 5 bases and J by 8 bases, with 13 bases left in between. CDR3 loop: CASSLKGSEPQHF. CDR3 sequence (DNA): TGTGCCAGCAGTTTGAAGGGGTCGGAGCCCCAGCATTTT.

The V call is TRBV7-9, the J call TRBJ2-6; no definite D call. Per the germline V gene, CDR1 is SEHNR and CDR2 is FQNEAQ (reference sequence). The V gene lost 5 bases and the J gene lost 0 bases, with 11 bases spanning the gap. This CDR3 contains 16 residues. CDR3 coding DNA: TGTGCCAGCAGCCCCCAGGTGGACTCTGGGGCCAACGTCCTGACTTTC. The encoded protein is CASSPQVDSGANVLTF.

The chain links TRBV28 to TRBJ1-6; D perhaps matches TRBD1 (6 bases). CDR1 MDHEN and CDR2 SYDVKM come from the germline V gene. This CDR3 region has 15 residues. The V end lost 2 bases, the J end lost 2 bases, and 7 bases lay between the germline ends. CDR3 coding DNA: TGTGCCAGCAGTTTAGAGGGGGCCTATAATTCACCCCTCCACTTT. Protein product: CASSLEGAYNSPLHF.

The chain couples TRBV18 to TRBJ1-6; no firm D call. Germline V CDR1 and CDR2: KGHSH, LQKENI. CDR3 length equals 15 residues. Between the trimmed V and J ends, which lost 3 bases and 8 bases, there was a span of 14 bases. Here the CDR3 DNA reads TGTGCCAGCTCACCTTTGAGTAGTGCGGATTCACCCCTCCACTTT. Translation gives CASSPLSSADSPLHF.

The chain has TRBV5-6 and TRBJ2-5; the match to TRBD2 covers 15 bases. The CDR3 is 16 amino acids. The junction had 4 bases not matched to a gene; V was cut back by 3 bases and J by 4 bases. Germline lookup yields CDR1 SGHDT and CDR2 YYEEEE. CDR3 sequence (DNA): TGTGCCAGCAGCTGGGGACTAGCGGGAGGAATAGAGACCCAGTACTTC. Its translation: CASSWGLAGGIETQYF.

Regarding this clone: This specimen includes other DNA sequences encoding the same CDR3. The J gene is TRBJ1-2, the V gene TRBV18; TRBD1 aligns across 7 bases. CDR3 length equals 14 residues. Germline lookup yields CDR1 KGHSH and CDR2 LQKENI. The V gene end was trimmed by 3 bases and the J gene end by 0 bases; junction bases not matched to a gene: 1. CDR3 sequence: CASSPGQTNYGYTF. The CDR3 nucleotides read TGTGCCAGCTCACCGGGACAGACTAACTATGGCTACACCTTC. Together with reference TRBV18 and TRBJ1-2, the CDR3 gives the full variable domain: NAGVMQNPRHLVRRRGQEARLRCSPMKGHSHVYWYRQLPEEGLKFMVYLQKENIIDESGMPKERFSAEFPKEGPSILRIQQVVRGDSAAYFCASSPGQTNYGYTFGSGTRLTVV.

The chain is built from TRBV9 and TRBJ2-1; D remains ambiguous. The germline CDR1 and CDR2 sequences are SGDLS and YYNGEE. Trimming shortened V by 3 bases and J by 1 base, and 8 bases separated the two germline ends. The CDR3 loop spans 14 amino acids. This CDR3 reads CASSGHPSYNEQFF. DNA of the CDR3: TGTGCCAGCAGCGGACACCCGTCCTACAATGAGCAGTTCTTC.

The chain couples TRBV11-2 to TRBJ2-7, with D possibly matching TRBD2 (6 bases). The CDR3 loop spans 15 amino acids. The germline CDR1 and CDR2 sequences are SGHAT and FQNNGV. V was cut by 3 bases and J by 6 bases, with 18 bases left in between. For the CDR3, the DNA is TGTGCCAGCAGCTTGTCGGGGTACGGAGGGCTCGAGCAGTACTTC. Translating it yields CASSLSGYGGLEQYF.

The chain carries TRBV5-1 and TRBJ1-1, with D possibly being TRBD1 (6 bases). Trimming cost V 0 bases and J 1 base, with 16 bases left between them. The CDR3 is made up of 17 amino acids. Germline CDR1 is SGHRS and CDR2 is YFSETQ. The CDR3 DNA reads TGCGCCAGCAGCTTGGCCGGCAGGGGCCACGGGAACACTGAAGCTTTCTTT. As protein: CASSLAGRGHGNTEAFF. Looking up the rest from reference TRBV5-1 and TRBJ1-1 gives the full variable domain: KAGVTQTPRYLIKTRGQQVTLSCSPISGHRSVSWYQQTPGQGLQFLFEYFSETQRNKGNFPGRFSGRQFSNSRSEMNVSTLELGDSALYLCASSLAGRGHGNTEAFFGQGTRLTVV.

A few counts support this clone. The V and J genes are TRBV28 and TRBJ1-1; 7 bases are shared with TRBD1. The germline V gene encodes CDR1 MDHEN and CDR2 SYDVKM. Unmatched junction bases numbered 10, after V lost 5 bases and J lost 4 bases. The length of the CDR3 is 15 residues. The CDR3 DNA reads TGTGCCAGCAGTACGCGACAGGGCATGGTCACTGAAGCTTTCTTT. Translation gives CASSTRQGMVTEAFF.

The genes are TRBV19 and TRBJ2-7, with 7 bases lining up with TRBD1. Trimming at V came to 0 bases and at J to 2 bases, leaving 7 bases not matched to a gene. The CDR3 contains 16 residues. The germline V gene has CDR1 LNHDA and CDR2 SQIVND (reference sequence). The CDR3 sequence is CASSIESTGDPYEQYF. The CDR3 DNA reads TGTGCCAGTAGTATAGAGTCAACAGGGGATCCCTACGAGCAGTACTTC. Variable domain in full (rest from reference TRBV19 and TRBJ2-7): DGGITQSPKYLFRKEGQNVTLSCEQNLNHDAMYWYRQDPGQGLRLIYYSQIVNDFQKGDIAEGYSVSREKKESFPLTVTSAQKNPTAFYLCASSIESTGDPYEQYFGPGTRLTVT.

As concerns this clone: Distinct nucleotide sequences in the sample also encode this CDR3. The gene calls are TRBV24-1 and TRBJ2-7; D gene uncertain. With 10 bases removed from V and 3 bases from J, the gap between germline ends came to 9 bases. The CDR3 sequence is 11 residues long. Germline V CDR1 and CDR2: KGHDR, SFDVKD. The CDR3 nucleotides are TGTGCCACGGGCGACGGCTACGAGCAGTACTTC. Amino acid sequence: CATGDGYEQYF.

The chain couples TRBV11-2 to TRBJ2-7, with D possibly matching TRBD2 (5 bases). The CDR3 totals 16 residues. Trimming shortened V by 3 bases and J by 2 bases, and 17 bases separated the two germline ends. Germline-derived CDR1 and CDR2 are SGHAT and FQNNGV. The CDR3 spells CASSFELARIPYEQYF. The CDR3 DNA reads TGTGCCAGCAGCTTTGAATTAGCGAGAATTCCCTACGAGCAGTACTTC.

The chain employs TRBV5-1 and TRBJ1-4; no definite D call. With 1 base removed from V and 0 bases from J, the gap between germline ends came to 10 bases. Germline V gives CDR1 SGHRS, CDR2 YFSETQ. The CDR3 runs to 16 residues. The CDR3: CASSLFRVATNEKLFF. The CDR3 DNA sequence: TGCGCCAGCAGCTTGTTTCGTGTCGCAACTAATGAAAAACTGTTTTTT.

The chain recombines TRBV9 with TRBJ2-1; D is perhaps TRBD1 (6 bases). Germline CDR1 is SGDLS and CDR2 is YYNGEE. V shed 3 bases and J shed 1 base, with 14 bases lying between them. This CDR3 contains 16 residues. The CDR3 reads CASSAQGWGSYNEQFF. CDR3 nucleotides: TGTGCCAGCAGCGCTCAGGGGTGGGGGTCCTACAATGAGCAGTTCTTC.

The chain recombines TRBV4-1 with TRBJ2-7, with D possibly TRBD1 on 5 matching bases. Trimming cost V 4 bases and J 5 bases, with 18 bases left between them. Germline V gene sequence: CDR1 MGHRA, CDR2 YSYEKL. The length of the CDR3 is 15 residues. The DNA of the CDR3 is TGCGCCAGCAGCCCGGCGCCCCCGGCAGGGAACGAGCAGTACTTC. It yields the protein CASSPAPPAGNEQYF.

The J gene is TRBJ1-2, the V gene TRBV7-9; D is ambiguous. CDR1 is SEHNR and CDR2 is FQNEAQ in the germline V gene (reference sequence). V was trimmed by 2 bases and J by 2 bases, leaving 9 bases between them. The CDR3 has 14 amino acids. CDR3 nucleotides: TGTGCCAGCAGCTTACAAGACGGGAACTATGGCTACACCTTC. This encodes CASSLQDGNYGYTF.

V is TRBV28 and J is TRBJ2-1, with TRBD2 identical over 8 bases. The CDR3 consists of 15 residues. The ends lost 3 bases at V and 10 bases at J; junction bases unmatched: 11. In germline, CDR1 is MDHEN, CDR2 SYDVKM. This chain's CDR3 is CASSFGRVARGEQFF. The CDR3 DNA reads TGTGCCAGCAGTTTCGGGAGGGTAGCCCGTGGGGAGCAGTTCTTC.

As regards this clone: The same CDR3 can be traced to other DNA sequences in this sample. The chain has TRBV11-2 and TRBJ2-7, with D unclear. The CDR3 is made up of 11 amino acids. Trimming stripped 3 bases from V and 4 bases from J, with 4 bases between. CDR1 and CDR2 (germline): SGHAT, FQNNGV. The CDR3 reads CASSLTYEQYF. The CDR3 DNA is TGTGCCAGCAGCTTGACTTACGAGCAGTACTTC. The entire variable domain, with the rest obtained from reference TRBV11-2 and TRBJ2-7, is as follows: EAGVAQSPRYKIIEKRQSVAFWCNPISGHATLYWYQQILGQGPKLLIQFQNNGVVDDSQLPKDRFSAERLKGVDSTLKIQPAKLEDSAVYLCASSLTYEQYFGPGTRLTVT.